These T cell receptor beta chains were read from a single sample in a study of cytomegalovirus exposure and HLA in healthy donors. Produced via immunoSEQ multiplex PCR; TCRdb's table is partial and in-frame only. This table has fewer than 130,000 clones, approximately 78% appearing once. Input material: PBMCs. These receptors were obtained from a woman in her 30s in good health and CMV-seronegative. The CDR3 runs from the conserved cysteine through the conserved F or W. D genes are given only for firm matches. Clone size, where shown, is once, few, many, or a class for clones that have expanded.

J gene: TRBJ1-1
clone size: .
D gene: TRBD1
V gene: TRBV30
CDR3 protein: CAWSSLGQGGTEAFF
CDR3 DNA: TGTGCCTGGAGCTCGCTCGGACAGGGAGGCACTGAAGCTTTCTTT

J gene: TRBJ2-1
clone size: .
D gene: TRBD1
V gene: TRBV28
CDR3 protein: CASSFPDWDRGRNEQFF
CDR3 DNA: TGTGCCAGCAGTTTCCCGGACTGGGACAGGGGGCGCAATGAGCAGTTCTTC

J gene: TRBJ2-7
clone size: .
D gene: TRBD1
V gene: TRBV19
CDR3 protein: CASSTDRDEQYF
CDR3 DNA: TGTGCCAGTAGTACCGACAGGGACGAGCAGTACTTC

J gene: TRBJ2-7
clone size: .
D gene: .
V gene: TRBV25-1
CDR3 protein: CASSDGQPYEQYF
CDR3 DNA: TGTGCCAGCAGTGATGGACAGCCCTACGAGCAGTACTTC

J gene: TRBJ1-1
clone size: .
D gene: TRBD1
V gene: TRBV5-1
CDR3 protein: CASSTGQGAEAFF
CDR3 DNA: TGCGCCAGCAGCACGGGACAGGGGGCTGAAGCTTTCTTT

J gene: TRBJ2-7
clone size: few
D gene: TRBD1
V gene: TRBV10-1
CDR3 protein: CARSAGTGVHEQYF
CDR3 DNA: TGCGCCAGAAGTGCCGGGACAGGGGTCCACGAGCAGTACTTC

J gene: TRBJ2-1
clone size: .
D gene: TRBD2
V gene: TRBV6-1
CDR3 protein: CASSETLAGDNEQFF
CDR3 DNA: TGTGCCAGCAGTGAAACCCTAGCGGGGGACAATGAGCAGTTCTTC

J gene: TRBJ1-1
clone size: .
D gene: .
V gene: TRBV7-2
CDR3 protein: CASSQGRSNTEAFF
CDR3 DNA: TGTGCCAGCAGCCAGGGGAGATCAAACACTGAAGCTTTCTTT

J gene: TRBJ2-3
clone size: .
D gene: .
V gene: TRBV5-1
CDR3 protein: CASSLAWAGEDTQYF
CDR3 DNA: TGCGCCAGCAGCTTGGCCTGGGCAGGGGAAGATACGCAGTATTTT

J gene: TRBJ2-3
clone size: .
D gene: TRBD2
V gene: TRBV6-1
CDR3 protein: CASLAGGSTDTQYF
CDR3 DNA: TGTGCCAGCCTAGCGGGGGGGAGCACAGATACGCAGTATTTT

J gene: TRBJ2-5
clone size: .
D gene: TRBD1
V gene: TRBV4-1
CDR3 protein: CASSSGQGLSIQETQYF
CDR3 DNA: TGCGCCAGCAGCTCGGGACAGGGTTTGAGCATTCAAGAGACCCAGTACTTC